These 25 T cell receptor beta chains originate from one sample sequenced in a study of CD8 T cells in ankylosing spondylitis. Regarding the study as a whole: Within ankylosing spondylitis blood, a TCR beta motif made up of fewer than ten highly homologous variants appeared to be characteristic.

These TCRs are of unknown antigen specificity. TCRdb re-analysed the 5' RACE reads in MiXCR, keeping a single row per CDR3 protein. The data show about 220,000 distinct CDR3 sequences, roughly 6.6% seen once. Sequencing was done on a sample of blood, either unsorted or a sorted T cell fraction (not recorded which). The receptors derive from a male donor with ankylosing spondylitis.

The V gene is TRBV2, the J gene TRBJ2-2, with unresolved D. V lost 10 bases to trimming and J lost 6 bases, with 9 bases between them. The length of the CDR3 is 11 residues. CDR1 is SNHLY, CDR2 FYNNEI, per germline. CDR3 nucleotide sequence: TGTGCCACCAAAACCCCCGGGGAGCTGTTTTTT. Translating gives CATKTPGELFF. Combining the CDR3 with reference TRBV2 and TRBJ2-2 gives the whole variable domain EPEVTQTPSHQVTQMGQEVILRCVPISNHLYFYWYRQILGQKVEFLVSFYNNEISEKSEIFDDQFSVERPDGSNFTLKIRSTKLEDSAMYFCATKTPGELFFGEGSRLTVL.

This clonotype occurred many times. The chain is built from TRBV11-2 and TRBJ2-1; 7 nucleotides match TRBD1. Per germline, CDR1 SGHAT and CDR2 FQNNGV. The CDR3 length is 19 residues. The trim removed 4 bases at V and 0 bases at J, leaving 15 bases unmatched. CDR3 nucleotide sequence: TGTGCCAGCAGCTCCGAACCCGACTCCAGGGGGTTCTCCTACAATGAGCAGTTCTTC. Its protein is CASSSEPDSRGFSYNEQFF. Complete variable domain (other parts from reference TRBV11-2 and TRBJ2-1): EAGVAQSPRYKIIEKRQSVAFWCNPISGHATLYWYQQILGQGPKLLIQFQNNGVVDDSQLPKDRFSAERLKGVDSTLKIQPAKLEDSAVYLCASSSEPDSRGFSYNEQFFGPGTRLTVL.

This clonotype was found many times. The J gene is TRBJ2-1, the V gene TRBV9, with D unclear. The V gene's germline CDR1 is SGDLS and CDR2 YYNGEE. With 3 bases removed from V and 4 bases from J, the gap between germline ends came to 5 bases. This CDR3 is 12 amino acids long. CDR3 nucleotide sequence: TGTGCCAGCAGCGCCCGATACAATGAGCAGTTCTTC. This translates into CASSARYNEQFF.

Many counts were recorded for this clonotype. This sequence joins TRBV29-1 and TRBJ1-2; TRBD1 agrees at 7 bases. CDR1 is SQVTM, CDR2 ANQGSEA, per germline. CDR3 length equals 13 residues. J was trimmed by 3 bases and V by 4 bases; bases with no gene match: 5. The CDR3 sequence: CSVAGGEDYGYTF. The CDR3 coding sequence is TGCAGCGTTGCAGGGGGGGAAGACTATGGCTACACCTTC.

This clonotype was observed at least ten times. V usage is TRBV18 and J usage is TRBJ2-7; the match to TRBD1 covers 7 bases. The germline gives CDR1 KGHSH, CDR2 LQKENI. The CDR3 totals 15 residues. V trimming: 6 bases; J trimming: 2 bases; junction bases outside the gene matches: 10. Here the CDR3 DNA reads TGTGCCAGCTCCGCCGAGGGACAGCAGACCTACGAGCAGTACTTC. Encoded protein: CASSAEGQQTYEQYF. The variable domain in full, completed from reference TRBV18 and TRBJ2-7, reads NAGVMQNPRHLVRRRGQEARLRCSPMKGHSHVYWYRQLPEEGLKFMVYLQKENIIDESGMPKERFSAEFPKEGPSILRIQQVVRGDSAAYFCASSAEGQQTYEQYFGPGTRLTVT.

This clonotype was recorded at least ten times. This chain uses TRBV29-1 with TRBJ1-1, with 7 bases lining up with TRBD1. Losses at the gene ends were 5 bases for V and 0 bases for J; bases not matched to a gene: 6. The length of the CDR3 is 14 residues. The V gene's germline CDR1 is SQVTM and CDR2 ANQGSEA. CDR3 in amino acids: CSVSPGGLNTEAFF. The CDR3 nucleotides read TGCAGCGTTAGTCCAGGGGGTTTGAACACTGAAGCTTTCTTT. The full variable domain, rest sourced from reference TRBV29-1 and TRBJ1-1, is SAVISQKPSRDICQRGTSLTIQCQVDSQVTMMFWYRQQPGQSLTLIATANQGSEATYESGFVIDKFPISRPNLTFSTLTVSNMSPEDSSIYLCSVSPGGLNTEAFFGQGTRLTVV.

This clonotype occurred many times. CDR3 residues: CSVVGNRVSTYEQYF. In DNA, the CDR3 is TGCAGCGTCGTCGGTAACAGGGTTTCTACCTACGAGCAGTACTTC. The rearrangement links TRBV29-1 to TRBJ2-7; D possibly corresponds to TRBD1 (6 bases). CDR1 is SQVTM and CDR2 is ANQGSEA in the germline V gene. V gave up 6 bases and J gave up 2 bases, with 20 bases separating them. The CDR3 is 15 residues long.

This clonotype turned up a few times. This chain links TRBV9 with TRBJ1-5; the match to TRBD1 covers 9 bases. V dropped 4 bases and J dropped 6; count of bases not matched to a gene: 11. Germline CDR1 reads SGDLS; CDR2 reads YYNGEE. This CDR3 comprises 16 residues. The CDR3 loop reads CASSIGTGGGSQPQHF. The CDR3 region has the DNA TGTGCCAGCAGCATAGGTACAGGGGGCGGGAGTCAGCCCCAGCATTTT.

This clonotype was seen at least ten times. The chain is built from TRBV24-1 and TRBJ2-3; D not certain. Trimming shortened V by 4 bases and J by 0 bases, and 13 bases separated the two germline ends. The length of the CDR3 is 16 residues. Germline V gene sequence: CDR1 KGHDR, CDR2 SFDVKD. CDR3 sequence (DNA): TGTGCCACCAGTGACCCAATCCAGGCTAGCACAGATACGCAGTATTTT. Its protein is CATSDPIQASTDTQYF.

This clonotype was picked up many times. The V gene is TRBV29-1, the J gene TRBJ2-2; 14 bases match TRBD2. The CDR3 loop spans 17 amino acids. The trim removed 6 bases at V and 0 bases at J, leaving 6 bases unmatched. The germline V gene has CDR1 SQVTM and CDR2 ANQGSEA. The CDR3 coding sequence is TGCAGCGTCTGGACTAGCGGGGGGCCAACGAACACCGGGGAGCTGTTTTTT. Protein sequence: CSVWTSGGPTNTGELFF.

This clonotype has ten or more counts. The chain recombines TRBV27 with TRBJ2-1; D ambiguous. V lost 5 bases and J 4 bases, leaving 15 bases between the germline ends. CDR1 and CDR2 (germline): MNHEY, SMNVEV (reference sequence). The CDR3 spans 15 residues. As DNA, the CDR3 is TGTGCCAGCAGTGGTGGCCCGCCTGCATACAATGAGCAGTTCTTC. Its protein product is CASSGGPPAYNEQFF.

This clonotype was observed many times. V and J are TRBV12-3 or TRBV12-4 and TRBJ1-1, with D hard to call. This CDR3 region has 10 residues. V lost 9 bases and J lost 3, with 5 bases in between. This CDR3 reads CASRDTEAFF. In DNA form, the CDR3 reads TGTGCCAGTCGGGACACTGAAGCTTTCTTT.

This clonotype occurred many times. CDR3 protein: CASSDSAGTRWLGYTF. CDR3 bases: TGTGCCAGCAGTGACTCTGCCGGGACACGGTGGCTCGGCTACACCTTC. This chain uses TRBV6-4 with TRBJ1-2, with D perhaps matching TRBD1 (6 bases). Deletions cut 0 bases from V and 8 bases from J, with 19 bases between. Germline lookup yields CDR1 MRHNA and CDR2 SNTAGT. This CDR3 contains 16 residues.

This clonotype has ten or more counts. V and J are TRBV5-1 and TRBJ2-4; D is unclear. Per the germline V gene, CDR1 is SGHRS and CDR2 is YFSETQ. V lost 0 bases and J lost 8, with 6 bases in between. CDR3 length equals 12 residues. The CDR3 region is CASSLDRHIQYF. CDR3 nucleotide sequence: TGCGCCAGCAGCTTGGATCGGCACATTCAGTACTTC.

The chain uses TRBV20-1 and TRBJ2-1, with D tentatively TRBD2 (5 bases). This CDR3 contains 15 residues. Germline V CDR1 and CDR2: DFQATT, SNEGSKA (reference sequence). With 1 base removed from V and 5 bases from J, the gap between germline ends came to 15 bases. CDR3 sequence: CSARGWRRRDNEQFF. The CDR3 DNA is TGCAGTGCTAGAGGTTGGCGACGGCGGGACAATGAGCAGTTCTTC.

This clonotype has at least ten counts. This sequence joins TRBV5-1 and TRBJ1-6, with TRBD1 matching 10 bases. The CDR3 contains 15 residues. Germline V gene data show CDR1 as SGHRS and CDR2 as YFSETQ. V was clipped by 3 bases and J by 4 bases; unmatched bases: 1. CDR3 loop: CASSWTGGYNSPLHF. CDR3 coding DNA: TGCGCCAGCAGCTGGACAGGGGGATATAATTCACCCCTCCACTTT. Based on the CDR3 plus reference TRBV5-1 and TRBJ1-6, the full variable domain is KAGVTQTPRYLIKTRGQQVTLSCSPISGHRSVSWYQQTPGQGLQFLFEYFSETQRNKGNFPGRFSGRQFSNSRSEMNVSTLELGDSALYLCASSWTGGYNSPLHFGNGTRLTVT.

In its sample, this clonotype was seen many times. The chain couples TRBV11-2 to TRBJ2-2; the D is unclear. Germline V gene data show CDR1 as SGHAT and CDR2 as FQNNGV. V was cut by 5 bases and J by 2 bases, with 9 bases left in between. The CDR3 totals 14 residues. CDR3 bases: TGTGCCAGCAGCGAGACAACAAACACCGGGGAGCTGTTTTTT. It codes for CASSETTNTGELFF.

The rearrangement uses TRBV29-1 and TRBJ1-3; no firm D call. The CDR3 covers 14 residues. The V and J ends lost 6 bases and 2 bases respectively, with 14 bases between them. Germline CDR1 and CDR2: SQVTM and ANQGSEA. CDR3 loop: CSVTLAQTGNTIYF. Here the CDR3 DNA reads TGCAGCGTCACTTTGGCGCAGACTGGAAACACCATATATTTT.

The V gene is TRBV29-1, the J gene TRBJ2-1; D may be TRBD1 or TRBD2 (5 bases each). V dropped 4 bases and J dropped 3 bases, with 10 bases sitting between them. This CDR3 is built from 13 residues. CDR1 and CDR2 from the germline V gene are SQVTM and ANQGSEA. The CDR3 region is CSVGGARYNEQFF. CDR3 coding DNA: TGCAGCGTTGGAGGGGCCCGCTACAATGAGCAGTTCTTC.

This clonotype came up many times. The V call is TRBV9, the J call TRBJ2-1; D could derive from TRBD1 or TRBD2 (6 bases each). The germline CDR1 and CDR2 sequences are SGDLS and YYNGEE. Deletions cut 4 bases from V and 4 bases from J, with 12 bases between. This CDR3 region has 14 residues. CDR3 sequence: CASSSGARYNEQFF. CDR3 sequence (DNA): TGTGCCAGCAGCTCGGGGGCCCGATACAATGAGCAGTTCTTC.

This clonotype showed up many times. J is TRBJ2-7 and V is TRBV20-1, with TRBD2 matching 8 bases. V lost 3 bases to trimming and J lost 3 bases; unmatched junction nucleotides: 4. CDR1 and CDR2 (germline): DFQATT, SNEGSKA (reference sequence). This CDR3 is 13 amino acids long. CDR3 coding DNA: TGCAGTGCTAGTAAGCGGGAGTACTACGAGCAGTACTTC. It yields the protein CSASKREYYEQYF.

This clonotype is a singleton in its sample. This rearrangement joins TRBV3-1 to TRBJ2-1; 9 nucleotides align to TRBD2. This CDR3 region has 14 residues. Germline loops: CDR1 LGHDT, CDR2 YNNKEL (reference sequence). The trim removed 1 base at V and 8 bases at J, leaving 3 bases unmatched. In nucleotides, the CDR3 is TGTGCCAGCAGCCAAGGGACTAGCGTTGATGAGCAGTTCTTC. This translates into CASSQGTSVDEQFF.

This clonotype was recorded many times. V is TRBV5-1 and J is TRBJ1-2; 10 bases are a match to TRBD1. Per the germline V gene, CDR1 is SGHRS and CDR2 is YFSETQ. After removal of 4 bases from V and 2 bases from J, the junction contained 8 bases not matched to a gene. The CDR3 is 16 residues long. The CDR3 sequence: CASSPTLGQGNYGYTF. CDR3 nucleotides: TGCGCCAGCAGCCCAACGCTGGGACAGGGGAACTATGGCTACACCTTC.

J is TRBJ2-3 and V is TRBV9, with TRBD1 matching 8 bases. After removal of 0 bases from V and 5 bases from J, the junction contained 8 bases not matched to a gene. The CDR3 length is 16 residues. Germline assignment: CDR1 SGDLS and CDR2 YYNGEE. The CDR3 coding sequence is TGTGCCAGCAGCGTAGCGGCAGGGGGCTCGGTAGATACGCAGTATTTT. Its translation is CASSVAAGGSVDTQYF. The full variable domain, in which reference TRBV9 and TRBJ2-3 provide the parts outside the CDR3, is DSGVTQTPKHLITATGQRVTLRCSPRSGDLSVYWYQQSLDQGLQFLIQYYNGEERAKGNILERFSAQQFPDLHSELNLSSLELGDSALYFCASSVAAGGSVDTQYFGPGTRLTVL.

The chain uses TRBV4-3 and TRBJ1-3; D unclear. The germline V and J ends were trimmed by 1 base and 4 bases, with 11 bases remaining between them. Germline CDR1 is LGHNA and CDR2 is YSLEER. There are 15 residues in the CDR3. The chain's CDR3 is CASSQGAVGGNTIYF. The CDR3 coding sequence is TGCGCCAGCAGCCAAGGGGCGGTAGGAGGAAACACCATATATTTT.